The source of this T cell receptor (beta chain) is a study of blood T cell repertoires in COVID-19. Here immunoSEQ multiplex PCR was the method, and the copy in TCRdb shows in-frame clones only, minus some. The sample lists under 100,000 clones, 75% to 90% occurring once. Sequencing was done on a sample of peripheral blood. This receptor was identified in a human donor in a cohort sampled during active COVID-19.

The CDR3 loop is CASSNDIGSHPLNEQFF. The CDR3 DNA sequence: TGCGCCAGCAGCAATGACATCGGGAGCCATCCCCTCAATGAGCAGTTCTTC. The V call is TRBV5-1, the J call TRBJ2-1, with TRBD2 as a possible D gene (6 bases). This CDR3 spans 17 amino acids. The V gene's germline CDR1 is SGHRS and CDR2 YFSETQ. Trimming took 4 bases from V and 6 from J, leaving 23 bases between them.